The present TCR beta chain was sequenced within a study of cytomegalovirus exposure and HLA in healthy donors. Looking at the study overall: Membership in the Caucasian-associated ancestry cluster was found for about 80% of nearly 400 genotyped donors. Study-level points and caveats: Roughly uniform sequencing depth across donors was assumed, possibly incorrectly. Solely CMV serostatus was available to characterize immune exposure. The productive fraction for most TCR beta V segments was about 90% or about 30% in an earlier analysis.

PCR involved 60 Vbeta and 13 Jbeta primers. Sequencing used immunoSEQ multiplex PCR; TCRdb keeps in-frame clones, though not all of them. The table records under 140,000 clones, approximately 80% of them present only once. Worth noting for this clone: Its matching antigen is unknown.

Trimming stripped 3 bases from V and 1 base from J, with 15 bases between. Per the germline V gene, CDR1 is MDHEN and CDR2 is SYDVKM. This CDR3 region has 16 residues. This clonotype was sampled from a woman in her sixties in good health and CMV-seropositive. Sequenced sample: PBMCs. The V and J genes are TRBV28 and TRBJ1-2, with D perhaps TRBD1 (5 bases). The CDR3 loop reads CASSFRGTEFNYGYTF. The CDR3 DNA sequence: TGTGCCAGCAGTTTCCGGGGGACCGAATTTAACTATGGCTACACCTTC.